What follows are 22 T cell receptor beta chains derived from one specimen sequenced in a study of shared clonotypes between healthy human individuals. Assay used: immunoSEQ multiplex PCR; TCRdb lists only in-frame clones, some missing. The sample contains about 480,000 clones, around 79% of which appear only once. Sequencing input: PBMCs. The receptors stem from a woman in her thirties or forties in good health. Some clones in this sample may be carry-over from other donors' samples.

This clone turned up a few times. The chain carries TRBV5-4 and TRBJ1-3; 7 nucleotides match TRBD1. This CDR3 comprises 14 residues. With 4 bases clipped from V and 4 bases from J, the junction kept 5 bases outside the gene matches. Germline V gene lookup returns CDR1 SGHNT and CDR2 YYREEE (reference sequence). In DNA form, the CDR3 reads TGTGCCAGCAGCACGGACAGGCCCGGAAACACCATATATTTT. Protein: CASSTDRPGNTIYF. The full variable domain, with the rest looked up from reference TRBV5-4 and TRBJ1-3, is ETGVTQSPTHLIKTRGQQVTLRCSSQSGHNTVSWYQQALGQGPQFIFQYYREEENGRGNFPPRFSGLQFPNYSSELNVNALELDDSALYLCASSTDRPGNTIYFGEGSWLTVV.

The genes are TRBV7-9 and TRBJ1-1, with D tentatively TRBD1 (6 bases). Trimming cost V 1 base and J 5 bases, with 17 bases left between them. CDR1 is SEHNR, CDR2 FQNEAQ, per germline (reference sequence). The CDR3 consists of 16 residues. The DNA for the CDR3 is TGTGCCAGCAGCTTAGTGCGTAGGGCAGGGGCGACTGAAGCTTTCTTT. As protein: CASSLVRRAGATEAFF.

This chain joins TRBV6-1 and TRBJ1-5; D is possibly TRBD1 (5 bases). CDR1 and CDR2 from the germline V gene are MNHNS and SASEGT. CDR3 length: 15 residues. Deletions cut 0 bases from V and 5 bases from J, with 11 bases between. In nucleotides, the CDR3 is TGTGCCAGCAGTGAAGCCAAGGGGCAAGATCAGCCCCAGCATTTT. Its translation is CASSEAKGQDQPQHF.

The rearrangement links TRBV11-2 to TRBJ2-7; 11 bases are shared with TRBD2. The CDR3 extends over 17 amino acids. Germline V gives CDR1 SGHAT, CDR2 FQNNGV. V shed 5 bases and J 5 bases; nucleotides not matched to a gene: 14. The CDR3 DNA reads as TGTGCCAGCAGCCCATTACACAATCCTAGCGGGAGGCACGAGCAGTACTTC. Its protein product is CASSPLHNPSGRHEQYF. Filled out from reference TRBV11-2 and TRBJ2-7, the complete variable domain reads EAGVAQSPRYKIIEKRQSVAFWCNPISGHATLYWYQQILGQGPKLLIQFQNNGVVDDSQLPKDRFSAERLKGVDSTLKIQPAKLEDSAVYLCASSPLHNPSGRHEQYFGPGTRLTVT.

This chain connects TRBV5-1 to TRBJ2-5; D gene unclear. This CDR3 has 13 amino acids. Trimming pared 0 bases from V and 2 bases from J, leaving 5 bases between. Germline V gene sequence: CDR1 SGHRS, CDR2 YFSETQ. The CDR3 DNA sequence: TGCGCCAGCAGCTTGGACCTACAAGAGACCCAGTACTTC. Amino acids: CASSLDLQETQYF.

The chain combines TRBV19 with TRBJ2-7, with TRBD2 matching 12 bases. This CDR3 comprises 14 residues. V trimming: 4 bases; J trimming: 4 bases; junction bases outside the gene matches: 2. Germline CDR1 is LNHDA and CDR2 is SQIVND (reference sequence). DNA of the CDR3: TGTGCCAGTAGTAGACTAGCGGGAGTATACGAGCAGTACTTC. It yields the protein CASSRLAGVYEQYF. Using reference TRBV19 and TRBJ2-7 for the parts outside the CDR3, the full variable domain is DGGITQSPKYLFRKEGQNVTLSCEQNLNHDAMYWYRQDPGQGLRLIYYSQIVNDFQKGDIAEGYSVSREKKESFPLTVTSAQKNPTAFYLCASSRLAGVYEQYFGPGTRLTVT.

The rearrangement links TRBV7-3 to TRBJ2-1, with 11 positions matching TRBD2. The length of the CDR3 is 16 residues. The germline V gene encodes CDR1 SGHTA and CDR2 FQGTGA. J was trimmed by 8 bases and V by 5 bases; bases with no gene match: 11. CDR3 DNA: TGTGCCAGCAGCCCCGGGAGTAGCGGGAGGGACTATGAGCAGTTCTTC. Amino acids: CASSPGSSGRDYEQFF. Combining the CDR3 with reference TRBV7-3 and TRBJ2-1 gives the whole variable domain GAGVSQTPSNKVTEKGKYVELRCDPISGHTALYWYRQSLGQGPEFLIYFQGTGAADDSGLPNDRFFAVRPEGSVSTLKIQRTERGDSAVYLCASSPGSSGRDYEQFFGPGTRLTVL.

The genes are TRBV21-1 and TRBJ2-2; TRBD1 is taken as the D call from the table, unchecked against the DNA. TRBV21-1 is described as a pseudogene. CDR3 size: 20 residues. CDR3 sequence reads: CASRQANEVPVGQSTGELFF. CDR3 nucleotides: TGTGCCAGCAGACAGGCGAATGAAGTTCCCGTTGGACAGAGTACCGGGGAGCTGTTTTTT.

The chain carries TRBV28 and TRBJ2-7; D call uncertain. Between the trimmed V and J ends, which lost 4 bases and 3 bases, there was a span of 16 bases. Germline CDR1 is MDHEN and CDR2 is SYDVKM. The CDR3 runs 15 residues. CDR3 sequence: CASSSSYDDGYEQYF. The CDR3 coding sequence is TGTGCCAGCAGTTCCTCTTACGACGACGGCTACGAGCAGTACTTC.

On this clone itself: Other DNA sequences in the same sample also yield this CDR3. CDR3 in amino acids: CASRETVYEQYF. The CDR3 nucleotides are TGTGCCAGCCGCGAAACTGTATACGAGCAGTACTTC. The rearrangement joins TRBV6-1 to TRBJ2-7; unclear D gene. The CDR3 is made up of 12 amino acids. V dropped 8 bases and J dropped 4 bases, with 12 bases sitting between them. Germline V gene data show CDR1 as MNHNS and CDR2 as SASEGT.

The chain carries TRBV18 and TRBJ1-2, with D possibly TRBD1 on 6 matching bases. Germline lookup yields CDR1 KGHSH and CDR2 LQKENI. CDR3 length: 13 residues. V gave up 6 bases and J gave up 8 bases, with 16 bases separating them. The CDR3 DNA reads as TGTGCCAGCTCGCCGGACAGTAATAAGGGCTACACCTTC. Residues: CASSPDSNKGYTF.

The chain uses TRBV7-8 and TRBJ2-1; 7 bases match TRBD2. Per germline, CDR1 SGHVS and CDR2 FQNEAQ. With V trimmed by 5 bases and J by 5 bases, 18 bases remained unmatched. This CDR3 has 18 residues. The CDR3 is CASSPGRVGVTLNNEQFF. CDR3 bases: TGTGCCAGCAGCCCTGGGAGGGTAGGGGTCACTCTTAACAATGAGCAGTTCTTC.

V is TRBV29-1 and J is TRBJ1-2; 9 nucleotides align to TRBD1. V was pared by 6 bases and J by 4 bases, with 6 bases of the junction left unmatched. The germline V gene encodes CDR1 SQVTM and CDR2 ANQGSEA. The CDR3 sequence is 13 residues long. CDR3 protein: CSVAGTGSYGYTF. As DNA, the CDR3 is TGCAGCGTAGCCGGGACAGGGTCCTATGGCTACACCTTC.

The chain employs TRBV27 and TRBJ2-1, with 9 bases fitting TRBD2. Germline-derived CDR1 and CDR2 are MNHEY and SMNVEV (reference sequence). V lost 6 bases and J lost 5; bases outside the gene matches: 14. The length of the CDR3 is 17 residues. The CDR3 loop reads CASRPYRGGTSHNEQFF. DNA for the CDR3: TGTGCCAGCAGACCCTATAGGGGGGGGACTAGCCACAATGAGCAGTTCTTC.

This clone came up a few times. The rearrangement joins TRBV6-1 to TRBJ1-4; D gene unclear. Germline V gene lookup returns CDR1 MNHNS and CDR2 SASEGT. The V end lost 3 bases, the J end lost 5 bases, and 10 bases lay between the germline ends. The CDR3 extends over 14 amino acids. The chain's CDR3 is CASSDFSLNEKLFF. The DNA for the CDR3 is TGTGCCAGCAGTGATTTCAGCCTGAATGAAAAACTGTTTTTT.

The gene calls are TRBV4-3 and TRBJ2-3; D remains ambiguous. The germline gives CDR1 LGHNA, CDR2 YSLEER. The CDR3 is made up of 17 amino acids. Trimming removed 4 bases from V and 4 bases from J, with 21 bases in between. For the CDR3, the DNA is TGCGCCAGCAGCCCCAGCCGCGCAGCGAGTATATCAGATACGCAGTATTTT. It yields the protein CASSPSRAASISDTQYF.

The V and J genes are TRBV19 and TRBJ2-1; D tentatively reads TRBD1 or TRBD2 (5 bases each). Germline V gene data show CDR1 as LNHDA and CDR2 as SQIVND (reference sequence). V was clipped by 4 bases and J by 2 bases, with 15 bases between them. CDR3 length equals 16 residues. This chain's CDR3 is CASSKPGSATYNEQFF. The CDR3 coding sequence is TGTGCCAGTAGTAAACCAGGGAGTGCTACCTACAATGAGCAGTTCTTC.

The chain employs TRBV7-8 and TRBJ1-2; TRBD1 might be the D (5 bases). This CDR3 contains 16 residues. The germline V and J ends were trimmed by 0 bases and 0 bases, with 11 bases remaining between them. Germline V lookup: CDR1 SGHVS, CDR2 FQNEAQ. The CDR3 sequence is CASSLAGGGANYGYTF. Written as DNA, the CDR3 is TGTGCCAGCAGCTTAGCGGGTGGGGGGGCTAACTATGGCTACACCTTC.

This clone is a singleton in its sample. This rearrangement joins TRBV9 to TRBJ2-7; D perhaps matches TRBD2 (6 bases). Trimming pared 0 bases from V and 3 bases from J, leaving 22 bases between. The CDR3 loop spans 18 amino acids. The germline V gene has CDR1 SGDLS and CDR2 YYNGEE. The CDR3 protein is CASSVGTRGSAGGYEQYF. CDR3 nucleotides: TGTGCCAGCAGCGTAGGCACAAGGGGTTCAGCGGGCGGCTACGAGCAGTACTTC.

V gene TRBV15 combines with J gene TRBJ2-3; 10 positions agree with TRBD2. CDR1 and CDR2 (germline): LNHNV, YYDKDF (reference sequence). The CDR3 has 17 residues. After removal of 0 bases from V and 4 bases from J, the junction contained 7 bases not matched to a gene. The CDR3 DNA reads TGTGCCACCAGCAGAGATTCCCTAGCGGGAGAAGCAGATACGCAGTATTTT. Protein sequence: CATSRDSLAGEADTQYF.

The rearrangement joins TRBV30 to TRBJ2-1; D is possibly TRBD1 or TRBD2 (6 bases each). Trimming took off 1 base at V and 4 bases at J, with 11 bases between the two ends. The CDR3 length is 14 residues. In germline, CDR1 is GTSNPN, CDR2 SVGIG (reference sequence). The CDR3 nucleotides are TGTGCCTGGAGTGGAAGGGGGGCGTACAATGAGCAGTTCTTC. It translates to CAWSGRGAYNEQFF.

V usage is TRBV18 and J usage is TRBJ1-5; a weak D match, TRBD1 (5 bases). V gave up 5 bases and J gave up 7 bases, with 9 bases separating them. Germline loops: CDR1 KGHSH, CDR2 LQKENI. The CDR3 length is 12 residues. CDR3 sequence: CASSGARQPQHF. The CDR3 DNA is TGTGCCAGCTCAGGGGCGCGGCAGCCCCAGCATTTT.